This entry describes one T cell receptor beta chain. Its target is not known. This entry comes from a study of cytomegalovirus exposure and HLA in healthy donors. On the study more broadly: Unique TCRs from HLA-typed donors, 85 million to 100 million of them, were held in an early data release.

It was healthy bone marrow donors who served as donors. Regarding the study as a whole: Both high specificity and high sensitivity reportedly marked the classifier's diagnosis of cytomegalovirus status. More clonal expansion characterized HLA-associated TCR beta chains than equally common others in a later analysis.

Germline CDR1 is LNHDA and CDR2 is SQIVND (reference sequence). V was pared by 6 bases and J by 4 bases, with 7 bases of the junction left unmatched. CDR3 length: 14 amino acids. The PCR was carried out with 60 Vbeta primers and 13 Jbeta primers. TCRdb's copy holds only in-frame clones and misses some; the assay was immunoSEQ multiplex PCR. The sample holds 55,000 to 85,000 clones. The gene calls are TRBV19 and TRBJ2-3; 7 bases are shared with TRBD2. The sample comprised PBMCs. This clonotype originated in a female donor in good health and CMV-seropositive. The CDR3 protein is CASSLRDYADTQYF. DNA for the CDR3: TGTGCCAGTAGCCTCCGGGACTACGCAGATACGCAGTATTTT.